This passage covers 2 T cell receptor beta chains from one sample sequenced in a study of blood T cell repertoires in COVID-19. Repertoires were generated with immunoSEQ multiplex PCR, while TCRdb's copy carries only in-frame clones and drops some. This table holds approximately 350,000 clones, over 80% found once. Specimen: PBMCs or T cells enriched from blood (not recorded which). These receptors were taken from a woman between 50 and 59 years old who had recovered from COVID-19.

The rearrangement links TRBV6-1 to TRBJ2-1, with 11 bases aligning to TRBD2. The CDR3 is 17 amino acids. With 2 bases clipped from V and 6 bases from J, the junction kept 9 bases outside the gene matches. Germline CDR1 MNHNS, CDR2 SASEGT. The CDR3 DNA reads TGTGCCAGCAGTGAACCCTCCTCGGGACTAGCGGCCAATGAGCAGTTCTTC. Protein: CASSEPSSGLAANEQFF.

In its sample, this clone was seen once. Other nucleotide sequences from this sample produce the same CDR3. The gene calls are TRBV7-2 and TRBJ1-5; 7 nucleotides line up with TRBD1. V lost 5 bases, J lost 3 bases, and 4 bases stayed unmatched. The CDR3 extends over 14 amino acids. The V gene's germline CDR1 is SGHTA and CDR2 FQGNSA. CDR3 residues: CASSLDRANQPQHF. As DNA, the CDR3 is TGTGCCAGCAGCCTCGACAGGGCCAATCAGCCCCAGCATTTT.